This TCR beta chain was retrieved from a study of blood T cell repertoires in COVID-19. Study in general: Samples came from the United States, Italy and Spain, spanning acute and convalescent COVID-19. The cDNA or gDNA used as material had been derived from T cells, B-cell-depleted T cells, or PBMCs.

CDR3 length: 16 residues. Germline V CDR1 and CDR2: SGHDT, YYEEEE. The V and J ends lost 2 bases and 9 bases, in that order; junction bases with no gene match: 9. Original handling: It was from reference gene primer amplification that nucleated cell counts were estimated. The protocol was immunoSEQ multiplex PCR, while the TCRdb copy is restricted to in-frame clones and leaves out a portion. V, J and clone size derive from that table, while D and trimming were established from the DNA sequence. Altogether approximately 86,000 clones are present, about 80% being singletons, with the ten largest covering about 9.3%.

The chain carries TRBV5-6 and TRBJ2-1, with 12 bases identical to TRBD2. The sequenced sample consisted of peripheral blood. The sequence was collected from a woman between 70 and 85 years old with acute or convalescent COVID-19. CDR3 residues: CASSLTGLAGFGEQFF. CDR3 DNA sequence: TGTGCCAGCAGCTTAACCGGACTAGCGGGATTCGGTGAGCAGTTCTTC.